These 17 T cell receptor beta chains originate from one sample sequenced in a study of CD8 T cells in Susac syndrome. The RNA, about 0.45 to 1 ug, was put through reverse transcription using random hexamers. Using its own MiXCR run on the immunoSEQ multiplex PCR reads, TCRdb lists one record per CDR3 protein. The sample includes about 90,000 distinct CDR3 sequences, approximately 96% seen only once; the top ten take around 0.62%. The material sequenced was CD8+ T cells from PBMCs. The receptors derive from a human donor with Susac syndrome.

The CDR3 sequence: CASSLVEVPEAFF. In DNA form, the CDR3 reads TGTGCCAGCAGCTTAGTAGAGGTTCCTGAAGCTTTCTTT. The V call is TRBV13, the J call TRBJ1-1; D unclear. V lost 1 base and J 6 bases, leaving 9 bases between the germline ends. The CDR3 runs to 13 residues. In germline, CDR1 is PRHDT, CDR2 FYEKMQ (reference sequence). Filled out from reference TRBV13 and TRBJ1-1, the complete variable domain reads AAGVIQSPRHLIKEKRETATLKCYPIPRHDTVYWYQQGPGQDPQFLISFYEKMQSDKGSIPDRFSAQQFSDYHSELNMSSLELGDSALYFCASSLVEVPEAFFGQGTRLTVV.

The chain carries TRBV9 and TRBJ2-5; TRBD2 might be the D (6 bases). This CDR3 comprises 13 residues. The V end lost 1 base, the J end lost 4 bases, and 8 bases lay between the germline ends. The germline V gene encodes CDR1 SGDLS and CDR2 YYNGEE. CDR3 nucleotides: TGTGCCAGCAGCGTAAACGGGAGAGAGACCCAGTACTTC. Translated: CASSVNGRETQYF.

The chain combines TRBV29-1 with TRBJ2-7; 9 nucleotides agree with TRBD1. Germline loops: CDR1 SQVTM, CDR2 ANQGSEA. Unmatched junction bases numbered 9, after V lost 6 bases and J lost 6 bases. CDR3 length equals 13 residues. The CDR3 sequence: CSVSDRGFLEQYF. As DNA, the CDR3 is TGCAGCGTCTCGGACAGGGGATTCCTCGAGCAGTACTTC.

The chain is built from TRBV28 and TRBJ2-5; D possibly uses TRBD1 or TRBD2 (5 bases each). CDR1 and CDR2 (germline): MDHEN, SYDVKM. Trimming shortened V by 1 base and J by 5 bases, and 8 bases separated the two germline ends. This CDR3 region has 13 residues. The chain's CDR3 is CASSLSREETQYF. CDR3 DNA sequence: TGTGCCAGCAGTTTATCCAGGGAGGAGACCCAGTACTTC.

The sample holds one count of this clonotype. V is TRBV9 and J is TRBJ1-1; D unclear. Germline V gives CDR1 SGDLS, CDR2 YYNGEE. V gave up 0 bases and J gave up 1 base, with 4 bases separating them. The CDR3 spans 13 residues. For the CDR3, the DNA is TGTGCCAGCAGCGTAGCAGAGAACACTGAAGCTTTCTTT. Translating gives CASSVAENTEAFF.

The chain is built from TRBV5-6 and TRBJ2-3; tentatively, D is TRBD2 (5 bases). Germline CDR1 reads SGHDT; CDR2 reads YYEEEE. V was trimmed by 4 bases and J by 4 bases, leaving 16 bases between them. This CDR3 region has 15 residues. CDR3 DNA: TGTGCCAGCAGCCGATCGACGAATAGCGCAGATACGCAGTATTTT. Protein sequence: CASSRSTNSADTQYF.

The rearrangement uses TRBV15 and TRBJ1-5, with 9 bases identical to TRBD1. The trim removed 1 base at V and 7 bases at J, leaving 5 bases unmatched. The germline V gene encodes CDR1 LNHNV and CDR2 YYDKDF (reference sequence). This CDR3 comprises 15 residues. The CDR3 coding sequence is TGTGCCACCAGCAGAGGGACAGGGGAAGGCCAGCCCCAGCATTTT. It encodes CATSRGTGEGQPQHF.

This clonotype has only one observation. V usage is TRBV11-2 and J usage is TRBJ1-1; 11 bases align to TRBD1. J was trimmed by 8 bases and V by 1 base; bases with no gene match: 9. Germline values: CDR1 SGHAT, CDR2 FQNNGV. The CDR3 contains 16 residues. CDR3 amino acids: CASSLADRGRRVEAFF. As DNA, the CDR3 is TGTGCCAGCAGCTTAGCGGACAGGGGGCGTCGGGTGGAAGCTTTCTTT.

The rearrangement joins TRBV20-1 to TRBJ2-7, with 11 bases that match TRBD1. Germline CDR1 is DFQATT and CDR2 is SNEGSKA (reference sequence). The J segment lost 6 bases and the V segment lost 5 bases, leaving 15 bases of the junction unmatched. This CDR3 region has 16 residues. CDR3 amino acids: CSARAFTGTGGSEQYF. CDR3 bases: TGCAGTGCTCGGGCCTTTACCGGGACAGGGGGTTCCGAGCAGTACTTC.

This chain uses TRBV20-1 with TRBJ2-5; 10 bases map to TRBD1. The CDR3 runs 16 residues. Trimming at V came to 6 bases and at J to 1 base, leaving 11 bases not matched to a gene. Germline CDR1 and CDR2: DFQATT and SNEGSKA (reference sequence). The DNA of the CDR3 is TGCAGTGCCGGGGACAGGGGCGGGGGGAGCCAAGAGACCCAGTACTTC. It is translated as CSAGDRGGGSQETQYF.

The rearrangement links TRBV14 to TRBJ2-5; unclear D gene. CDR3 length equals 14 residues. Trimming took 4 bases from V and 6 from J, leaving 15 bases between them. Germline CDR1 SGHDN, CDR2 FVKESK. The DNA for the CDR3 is TGTGCCAGCAGCCCCCTTCAGACTTTCCAGACCCAGTACTTC. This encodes CASSPLQTFQTQYF.

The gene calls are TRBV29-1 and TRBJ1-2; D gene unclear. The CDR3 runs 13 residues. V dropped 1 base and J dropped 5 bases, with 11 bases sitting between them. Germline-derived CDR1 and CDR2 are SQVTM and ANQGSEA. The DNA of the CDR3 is TGCAGCGTTGAAGCTGGGCCGTTTTATGGCTACACCTTC. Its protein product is CSVEAGPFYGYTF.

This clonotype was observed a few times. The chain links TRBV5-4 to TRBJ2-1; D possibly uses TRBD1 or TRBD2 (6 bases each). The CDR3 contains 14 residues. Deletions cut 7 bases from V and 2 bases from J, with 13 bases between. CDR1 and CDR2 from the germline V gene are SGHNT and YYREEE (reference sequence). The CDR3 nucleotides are TGTGCCAGCTGGGGGGCAGGGCCCTACAATGAGCAGTTCTTC. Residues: CASWGAGPYNEQFF.

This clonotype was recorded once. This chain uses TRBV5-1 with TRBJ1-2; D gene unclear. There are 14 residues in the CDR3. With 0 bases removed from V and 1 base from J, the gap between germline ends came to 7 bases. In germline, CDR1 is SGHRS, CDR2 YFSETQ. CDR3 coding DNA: TGCGCCAGCAGCTTGGCCGTGAATAACTATGGCTACACCTTC. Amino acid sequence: CASSLAVNNYGYTF.

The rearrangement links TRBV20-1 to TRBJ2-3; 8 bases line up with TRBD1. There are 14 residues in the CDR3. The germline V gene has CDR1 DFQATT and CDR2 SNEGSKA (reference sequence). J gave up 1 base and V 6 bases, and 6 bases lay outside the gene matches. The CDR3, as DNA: TGCAGTGCCCCGGACAGGGCACGCACAGATACGCAGTATTTT. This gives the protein CSAPDRARTDTQYF.

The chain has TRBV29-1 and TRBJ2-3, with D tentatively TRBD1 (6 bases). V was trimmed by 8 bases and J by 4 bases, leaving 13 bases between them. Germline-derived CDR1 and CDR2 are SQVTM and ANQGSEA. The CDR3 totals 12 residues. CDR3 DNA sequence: TGCAGCTCAGGGCAGGGGCCAGATACGCAGTATTTT. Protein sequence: CSSGQGPDTQYF.

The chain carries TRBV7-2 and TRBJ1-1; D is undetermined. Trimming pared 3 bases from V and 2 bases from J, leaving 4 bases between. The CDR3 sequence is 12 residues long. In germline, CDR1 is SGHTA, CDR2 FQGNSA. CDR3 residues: CASSLHNTEAFF. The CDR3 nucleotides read TGTGCCAGCAGCTTGCATAACACTGAAGCTTTCTTT.